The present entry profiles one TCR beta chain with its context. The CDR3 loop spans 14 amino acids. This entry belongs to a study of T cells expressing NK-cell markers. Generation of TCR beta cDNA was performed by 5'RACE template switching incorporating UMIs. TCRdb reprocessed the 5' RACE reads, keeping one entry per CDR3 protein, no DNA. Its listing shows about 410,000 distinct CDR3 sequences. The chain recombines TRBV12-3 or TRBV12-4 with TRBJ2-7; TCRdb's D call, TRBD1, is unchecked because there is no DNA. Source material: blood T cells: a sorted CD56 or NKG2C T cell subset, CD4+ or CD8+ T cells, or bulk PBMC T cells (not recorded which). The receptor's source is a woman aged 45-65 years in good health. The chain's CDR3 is CASSLGQSPYEQYF.